This TCR beta chain came from a study of blood T cell repertoires in COVID-19. In the study overall: COVID-19 samples from acute and convalescent phases originated in the United States, Italy and Spain.

The CDR3 totals 16 residues. CDR1 is MNHNS, CDR2 SASEGT, per germline. The germline V and J ends were trimmed by 2 bases and 4 bases, with 12 bases remaining between them. Authors' data handling: Counts of nucleated cells, estimated from reference gene primer amplification, were obtained. Assay: immunoSEQ multiplex PCR; the TCRdb copy retains only in-frame clones and omits some. The V and J calls and clone size are taken from that table; D and trimming were inferred from the DNA. The repertoire includes around 450,000 clones, 90% of them detected once, and around 0.6% sits in the top ten. Participant-reported clinical history was the basis for cohort assignment.

This clonotype was obtained from a man aged 18-30 years who had recovered from COVID-19. The sample comprised PBMCs or T cells enriched from blood (not recorded which). The chain couples TRBV6-1 to TRBJ1-6; weak D call: TRBD1 (6 bases). In DNA form, the CDR3 reads TGTGCCAGCAGTGAATTGTCGCAGGGGTATAATTCACCCCTCCACTTT. Its protein is CASSELSQGYNSPLHF.